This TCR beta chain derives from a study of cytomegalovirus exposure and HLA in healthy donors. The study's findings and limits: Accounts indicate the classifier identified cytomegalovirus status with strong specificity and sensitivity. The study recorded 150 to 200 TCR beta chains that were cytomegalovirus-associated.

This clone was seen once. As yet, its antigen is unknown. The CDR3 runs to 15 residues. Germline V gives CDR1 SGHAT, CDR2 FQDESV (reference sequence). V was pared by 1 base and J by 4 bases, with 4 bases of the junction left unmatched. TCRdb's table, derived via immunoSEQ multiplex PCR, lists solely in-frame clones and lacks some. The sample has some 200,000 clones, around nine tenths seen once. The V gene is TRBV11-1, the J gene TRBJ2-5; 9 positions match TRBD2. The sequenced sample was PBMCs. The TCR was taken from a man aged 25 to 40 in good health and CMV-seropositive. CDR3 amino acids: CASSLGGRAPETQYF. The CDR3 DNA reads TGTGCCAGCAGCTTAGGCGGGAGGGCCCCAGAGACCCAGTACTTC.